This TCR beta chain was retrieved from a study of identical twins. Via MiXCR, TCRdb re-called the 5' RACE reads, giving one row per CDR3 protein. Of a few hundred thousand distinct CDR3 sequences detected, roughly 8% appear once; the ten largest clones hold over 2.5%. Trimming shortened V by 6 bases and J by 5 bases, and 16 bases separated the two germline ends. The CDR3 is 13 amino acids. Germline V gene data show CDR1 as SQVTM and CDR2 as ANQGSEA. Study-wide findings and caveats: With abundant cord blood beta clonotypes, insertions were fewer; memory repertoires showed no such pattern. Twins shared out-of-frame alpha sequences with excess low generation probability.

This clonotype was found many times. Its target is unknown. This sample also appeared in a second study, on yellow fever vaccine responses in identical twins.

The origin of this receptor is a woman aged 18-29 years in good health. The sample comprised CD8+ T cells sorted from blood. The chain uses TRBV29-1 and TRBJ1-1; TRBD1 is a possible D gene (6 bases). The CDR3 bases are TGCAGCGTCGAACCGACAGGAAGTACTGAAGCTTTCTTT. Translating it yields CSVEPTGSTEAFF.